The next 21 T cell receptor beta chains were all read from a single sample in a study of OX40 agonist ivuxolimab in advanced cancers. Profiling relied on immunoSEQ multiplex PCR, and the TCRdb table lists in-frame clones only, not all of them. Among tens of thousands of clones listed, roughly 84% were seen once. The sample was CD4+ or CD8+ T cells sorted from blood, taken in a trial of the OX40 agonist ivuxolimab. The receptor source for this set is an adult with an advanced solid tumor such as melanoma, head and neck, liver or kidney cancer.

The CDR3 here is CATGTGYDTQYF. CDR3 coding DNA: TGTGCCACCGGGACTGGGTACGATACGCAGTATTTT. This chain connects TRBV11-2 to TRBJ2-3, with D maybe TRBD2 (6 bases). CDR3 length: 12 amino acids. V was pared by 10 bases and J by 6 bases, with 14 bases between. The germline gives CDR1 SGHAT, CDR2 FQNNGV.

The V and J genes are TRBV2 and TRBJ2-7, with TRBD1 identical over 7 bases. Trimming removed 6 bases from V and 3 bases from J; junction bases left unmatched: 5. This CDR3 region has 13 residues. Germline loops: CDR1 SNHLY, CDR2 FYNNEI. CDR3 in DNA: TGTGCCAGCAGCCTGGACAGGAACTACGAGCAGTACTTC. Translation: CASSLDRNYEQYF.

This chain joins TRBV4-2 and TRBJ1-2; D not certain. Germline loops: CDR1 LGHNA, CDR2 YNFKEQ. V lost 0 bases and J 3 bases, leaving 11 bases between the germline ends. CDR3 length equals 15 residues. The CDR3 reads CASSQDGTAHYGYTF. The DNA of the CDR3 is TGTGCCAGCAGCCAAGATGGTACGGCCCACTATGGCTACACCTTC.

The rearrangement uses TRBV10-3 and TRBJ1-5; TRBD1 matches at 8 bases. Losses at the gene ends were 8 bases for V and 4 bases for J; bases not matched to a gene: 4. Germline V gene data show CDR1 as ENHRY and CDR2 as SYGVKD. The length of the CDR3 is 13 residues. CDR3 sequence reads: CAISGGPNQPQHF. Written as DNA, the CDR3 is TGTGCCATCTCAGGGGGCCCTAATCAGCCCCAGCATTTT.

This chain uses TRBV28 with TRBJ2-7; D remains unclear. With 9 bases removed from V and 4 bases from J, the gap between germline ends came to 10 bases. CDR1 MDHEN and CDR2 SYDVKM come from the germline V gene. The CDR3 loop spans 11 amino acids. CDR3 residues: CASRGLYEQYF. CDR3 DNA sequence: TGTGCCAGTAGAGGCCTATACGAGCAGTACTTC.

This clone came up once. The gene calls are TRBV5-8 and TRBJ2-7; TRBD2 aligns across 8 bases. The CDR3 has 15 residues. Germline V gene data show CDR1 as SGHTS and CDR2 as YDEGEE. Trimming removed 5 bases from V and 5 bases from J; junction bases left unmatched: 12. The CDR3: CASSLLRGGLNEQYF. The CDR3, as DNA: TGTGCCAGCAGTCTTCTACGGGGGGGCCTGAACGAGCAGTACTTC.

The J gene is TRBJ2-1, the V gene TRBV6-1; 7 nucleotides agree with TRBD1. Losses at the gene ends were 3 bases for V and 0 bases for J; bases not matched to a gene: 5. Germline CDR1 and CDR2: MNHNS and SASEGT. The length of the CDR3 is 16 residues. CDR3 in DNA: TGTGCCAGCAGTGACTTCACAGGGGTCTCCTACAATGAGCAGTTCTTC. This gives the protein CASSDFTGVSYNEQFF.

The chain uses TRBV14 and TRBJ2-2; TRBD1 aligns across 9 bases. Looked up from germline, CDR1 is SGHDN and CDR2 is FVKESK. Trimming removed 1 base from V and 5 bases from J; junction bases left unmatched: 8. The CDR3 runs 17 residues. CDR3 region: CASSQGGTGRRTGELFF. The CDR3 DNA is TGTGCCAGCAGCCAAGGAGGGACAGGGAGAAGAACCGGGGAGCTGTTTTTT.

J is TRBJ2-1 and V is TRBV28, with no clear D. CDR3 length: 15 residues. The germline V and J ends were trimmed by 7 bases and 6 bases, with 19 bases remaining between them. Germline assignment: CDR1 MDHEN and CDR2 SYDVKM. The CDR3 coding sequence is TGTGCCAGCACCTCGGTACCAGATCTGGGCAATGAGCAGTTCTTC. This codes for CASTSVPDLGNEQFF.

The chain couples TRBV5-1 to TRBJ1-1; a weak D match, TRBD1 (5 bases). Germline V lookup: CDR1 SGHRS, CDR2 YFSETQ. The CDR3 has 15 residues. The V and J ends lost 0 bases and 10 bases respectively, with 19 bases between them. The CDR3 bases are TGCGCCAGCAGCTTGGAAGGTGGGAGGGGAAAGGTAGCTTTCTTT. Amino acid sequence: CASSLEGGRGKVAFF.

The chain joins TRBV20-1 to TRBJ2-5, with a weak D call TRBD1 (6 bases). Trimming pared 4 bases from V and 3 bases from J, leaving 6 bases between. Germline V gene sequence: CDR1 DFQATT, CDR2 SNEGSKA (reference sequence). This CDR3 contains 11 residues. The CDR3 loop reads CSATGEETQYF. DNA of the CDR3: TGCAGTGCTACAGGGGAAGAGACCCAGTACTTC.

The CDR3 DNA reads TGTGCCAGCAGTTACTCAGGGACTTTGAACACTGAAGCTTTCTTT. Residues: CASSYSGTLNTEAFF. The chain joins TRBV6-6 to TRBJ1-1, with a weak D call TRBD1 (5 bases). This CDR3 has 15 residues. Trimming left V 0 bases short and J 0 bases short, with 8 bases between. Per the germline V gene, CDR1 is MNHNY and CDR2 is SVGAGI (reference sequence).

CDR3 sequence: CASGTGLAGETQYF. CDR3 nucleotides: TGTGCTAGTGGAACGGGACTAGCGGGAGAGACCCAGTACTTC. The chain joins TRBV12-5 to TRBJ2-5; 12 bases align to TRBD2. From germline, CDR1 is LGHNT and CDR2 FRNRAP. The CDR3 totals 14 residues. The trim removed 6 bases at V and 4 bases at J, leaving 3 bases unmatched.

The CDR3 loop is CAWAWSSGTTEQFF. The CDR3 coding sequence is TGTGCCTGGGCCTGGAGTAGCGGGACGACTGAGCAGTTCTTC. The V call is TRBV30, the J call TRBJ2-1; 8 nucleotides line up with TRBD2. The V segment lost 5 bases and the J segment 9 bases; nucleotides outside the gene matches: 12. CDR1 GTSNPN and CDR2 SVGIG come from the germline V gene (reference sequence). The CDR3 contains 14 residues.

The J gene is TRBJ1-3, the V gene TRBV18; TRBD1 agrees at 7 bases. From germline, CDR1 is KGHSH and CDR2 LQKENI. V shed 6 bases and J 5 bases; nucleotides not matched to a gene: 7. This CDR3 region has 14 residues. The CDR3 DNA sequence: TGTGCCAGCTCCGCGACAGGGTTTCGAAACACCATATATTTT. As protein: CASSATGFRNTIYF. The variable domain in full, completed from reference TRBV18 and TRBJ1-3, reads NAGVMQNPRHLVRRRGQEARLRCSPMKGHSHVYWYRQLPEEGLKFMVYLQKENIIDESGMPKERFSAEFPKEGPSILRIQQVVRGDSAAYFCASSATGFRNTIYFGEGSWLTVV.

The rearrangement links TRBV9 to TRBJ1-3, with D unresolved. The V and J ends lost 0 bases and 2 bases respectively, with 12 bases between them. CDR1 SGDLS and CDR2 YYNGEE come from the germline V gene. This CDR3 has 16 amino acids. This CDR3 reads CASSVDALSAGNTIYF. Here the CDR3 DNA reads TGTGCCAGCAGCGTAGATGCCCTCTCAGCTGGAAACACCATATATTTT.

V usage is TRBV2 and J usage is TRBJ2-5; no clear D. V was cut by 6 bases and J by 5 bases, with 7 bases left in between. The CDR3 sequence is 11 residues long. Germline CDR1 reads SNHLY; CDR2 reads FYNNEI. The CDR3 loop reads CASRGWETQYF. For the CDR3, the DNA is TGTGCCAGCAGGGGCTGGGAGACCCAGTACTTC.

The V and J genes are TRBV19 and TRBJ1-5; D is perhaps TRBD1 (5 bases). V lost 9 bases to trimming and J lost 0 bases, with 12 bases between them. The CDR3 has 14 residues. The germline V gene encodes CDR1 LNHDA and CDR2 SQIVND (reference sequence). CDR3 sequence reads: CASKTEYSNQPQHF. CDR3 DNA: TGTGCCAGCAAGACAGAGTATAGCAATCAGCCCCAGCATTTT.

This chain connects TRBV27 to TRBJ2-2; a weak D match, TRBD2 (6 bases). This CDR3 comprises 13 residues. The germline V gene has CDR1 MNHEY and CDR2 SMNVEV (reference sequence). V was shortened by 0 bases and J by 8 bases, with 7 bases between the two germline ends. The CDR3 region is CASSLSRGGELFF. CDR3 nucleotide sequence: TGTGCCAGCAGTTTATCTCGGGGGGGGGAGCTGTTTTTT.

The chain recombines TRBV7-8 with TRBJ1-1, with D unresolved. CDR1 and CDR2 (germline): SGHVS, FQNEAQ. V gave up 5 bases and J gave up 3 bases, with 13 bases separating them. This CDR3 comprises 14 residues. CDR3: CASSRPFKDTEAFF. For the CDR3, the DNA is TGTGCCAGCAGCCGGCCCTTTAAGGACACTGAAGCTTTCTTT.

This clone was seen more than once but under ten times. This sample includes further DNA sequences coding for the same CDR3. This chain uses TRBV7-8 with TRBJ1-6; D unclear. Germline CDR1 reads SGHVS; CDR2 reads FQNEAQ. This CDR3 spans 13 amino acids. V dropped 3 bases and J dropped 7 bases, with 7 bases sitting between them. CDR3 loop: CASSFAGNSPLHF. The CDR3 DNA is TGTGCCAGCAGCTTTGCAGGAAATTCACCCCTCCACTTT.